This T cell receptor (beta chain) was identified during a study of blood T cells in healthy people across ages. Of note for this clonotype: Its antigen is currently unknown.

Each sample provided at least 5 micrograms of extracted total RNA. This CDR3 contains 15 residues. Germline V gives CDR1 LGHDT, CDR2 YNNKEL (reference sequence). Unmatched junction bases numbered 11, after V lost 6 bases and J lost 7 bases. The study, taken as a whole, reports: PBMCs went unsorted, and a conclusive naive versus antigen-experienced comparison was therefore prevented.

Combining a sample-barcoded 5' primer with a J-beta primer mix, a second PCR ran for about 7 to 11 cycles. Each CDR3 protein gets one entry after TCRdb re-called the 5' RACE reads with MiXCR. The sample holds about 1 million distinct CDR3 sequences, around 27% seen once. The sample was also linked to a second study, of T cells of mothers and their children. That study adds: A few healthy Caucasian mothers, along with their six children, were the donors. When mothers and children were related, their normalized repertoire overlap, which was always slightly higher, did not differ significantly from that of unrelated pairs.

Sequencing was carried out using blood. The sequence was collected from a girl aged 2-10 years in good health. J is TRBJ2-7 and V is TRBV3-1; TRBD2 agrees at 11 bases. CDR3 nucleotide sequence: TGTGCCAGCAGTCCCGGTCCTAGCGGGGGGTTGGAGCAGTACTTC. The encoded protein is CASSPGPSGGLEQYF.